This T cell receptor beta chain was captured in a study of control samples from healthy donors and cancer patients. This CDR3 comprises 14 residues. Germline V gene data show CDR1 as LNHDA and CDR2 as SQIVND (reference sequence). The junction had 2 bases not matched to a gene; V was cut back by 1 base and J by 8 bases. This clone was recorded once. The table came from immunoSEQ multiplex PCR; TCRdb's copy has only in-frame clones and leaves some out. Of 65,000 to 70,000 clones in the sample, over 65% were seen once. The chain carries TRBV19 and TRBJ2-7; the match to TRBD2 covers 13 bases. The receptor was isolated from a woman in her 50s with lung cancer. Material: PBMCs. Here the CDR3 DNA reads TGTGCCAGTAGTATAGGACTAGCGGGAGGTAAGCAGTACTTC. This codes for CASSIGLAGGKQYF.